This T cell receptor beta chain stems from a study of T cells in Graves' hyperthyroidism and ophthalmopathy. General observations from the study: Separating ophthalmopathy from stable hyperthyroidism was achieved by a 13 V-J model.

This clonotype was found many times. The antigen is not known. Patients counted as stable if ophthalmopathy did not develop within 18 months. Patients aged 18 to 65 had newly diagnosed hyperthyroidism lasting under 2 months. Lactation, pregnancy, other autoimmune disease or uncontrolled infection led to exclusion of patients. Amplified regions were TCR beta CDR3 sequences from RNA transcripts. The primer set for the first-round RT-PCR of the TCR CDR3 was HTBI. TCRdb independently ran MiXCR on the multiplex PCR reads; one entry per CDR3 protein. The repertoire holds fewer than 600,000 distinct CDR3 sequences, with around 14% as singletons. This CDR3 contains 16 residues. Germline values: CDR1 KGHDR, CDR2 SFDVKD. Trimming left V 2 bases short and J 5 bases short, with 17 bases between.

This rearrangement joins TRBV24-1 to TRBJ1-2; D not certain. Specimen: blood. The sequence was obtained from a woman aged 18-35 years with Graves' hyperthyroidism. CDR3 bases: TGTGCCACCAGTGATTCGTCGTTCAGGTCTTTTTATGGCTACACCTTC. It specifies CATSDSSFRSFYGYTF.